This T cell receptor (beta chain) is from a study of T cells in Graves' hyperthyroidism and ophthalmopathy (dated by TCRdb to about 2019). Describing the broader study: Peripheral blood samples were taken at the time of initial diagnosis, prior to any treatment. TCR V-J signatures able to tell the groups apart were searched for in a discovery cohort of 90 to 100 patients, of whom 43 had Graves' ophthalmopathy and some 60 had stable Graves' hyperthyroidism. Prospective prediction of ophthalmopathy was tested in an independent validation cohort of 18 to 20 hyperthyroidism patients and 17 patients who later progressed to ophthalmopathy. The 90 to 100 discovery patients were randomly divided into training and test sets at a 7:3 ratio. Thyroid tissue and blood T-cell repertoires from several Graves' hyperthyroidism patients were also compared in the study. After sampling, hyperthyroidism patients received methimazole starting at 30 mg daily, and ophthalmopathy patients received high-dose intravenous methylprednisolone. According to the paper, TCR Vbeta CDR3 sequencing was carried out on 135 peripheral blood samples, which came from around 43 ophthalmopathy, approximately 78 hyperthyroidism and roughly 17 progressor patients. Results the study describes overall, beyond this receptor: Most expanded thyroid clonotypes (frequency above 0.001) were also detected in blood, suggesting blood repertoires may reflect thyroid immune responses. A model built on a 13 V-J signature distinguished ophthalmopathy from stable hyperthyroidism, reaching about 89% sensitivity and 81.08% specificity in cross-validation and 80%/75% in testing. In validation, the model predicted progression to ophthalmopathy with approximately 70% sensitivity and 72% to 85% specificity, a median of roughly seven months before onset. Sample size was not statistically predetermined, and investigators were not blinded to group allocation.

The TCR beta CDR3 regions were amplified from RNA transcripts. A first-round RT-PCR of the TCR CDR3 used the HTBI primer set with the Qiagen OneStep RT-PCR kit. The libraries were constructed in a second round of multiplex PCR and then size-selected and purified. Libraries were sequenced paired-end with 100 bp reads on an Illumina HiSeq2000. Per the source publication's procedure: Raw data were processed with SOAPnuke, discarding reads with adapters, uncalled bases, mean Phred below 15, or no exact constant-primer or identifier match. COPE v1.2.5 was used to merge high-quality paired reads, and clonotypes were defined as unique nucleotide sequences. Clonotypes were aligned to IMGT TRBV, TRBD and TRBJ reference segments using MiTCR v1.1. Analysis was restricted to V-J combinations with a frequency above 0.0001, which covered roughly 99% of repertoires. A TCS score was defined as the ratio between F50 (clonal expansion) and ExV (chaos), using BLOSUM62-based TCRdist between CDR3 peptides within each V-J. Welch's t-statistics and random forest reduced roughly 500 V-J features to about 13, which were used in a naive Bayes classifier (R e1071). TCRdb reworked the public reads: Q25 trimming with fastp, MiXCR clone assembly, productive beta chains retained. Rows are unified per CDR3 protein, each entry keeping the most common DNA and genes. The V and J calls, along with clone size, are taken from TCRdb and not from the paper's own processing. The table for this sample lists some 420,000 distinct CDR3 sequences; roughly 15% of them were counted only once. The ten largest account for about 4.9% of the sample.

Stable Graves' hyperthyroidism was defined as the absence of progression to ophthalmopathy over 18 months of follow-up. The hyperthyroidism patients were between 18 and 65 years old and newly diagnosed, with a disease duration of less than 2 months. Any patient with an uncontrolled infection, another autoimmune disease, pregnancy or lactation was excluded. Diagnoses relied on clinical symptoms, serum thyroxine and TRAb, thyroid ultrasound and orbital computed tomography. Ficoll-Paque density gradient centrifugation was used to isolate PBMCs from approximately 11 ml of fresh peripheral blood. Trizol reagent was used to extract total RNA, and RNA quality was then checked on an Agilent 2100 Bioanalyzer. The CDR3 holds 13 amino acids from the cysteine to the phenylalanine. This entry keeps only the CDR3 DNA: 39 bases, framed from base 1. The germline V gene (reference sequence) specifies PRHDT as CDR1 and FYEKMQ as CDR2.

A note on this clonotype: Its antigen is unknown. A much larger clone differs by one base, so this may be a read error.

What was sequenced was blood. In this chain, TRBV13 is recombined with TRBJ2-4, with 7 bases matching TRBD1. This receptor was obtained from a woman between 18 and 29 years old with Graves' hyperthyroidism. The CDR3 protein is CASSSPRGNIRYF. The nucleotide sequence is TGTGCCAGCAGCTCTCCCAGGGGGAACATTCGGTACTTC. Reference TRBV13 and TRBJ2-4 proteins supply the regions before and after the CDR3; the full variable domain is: AAGVIQSPRHLIKEKRETATLKCYPIPRHDTVYWYQQGPGQDPQFLISFYEKMQSDKGSIPDRFSAQQFSDYHSELNMSSLELGDSALYFCASSSPRGNIRYFGAGTRLSVL.